This T cell receptor beta chain originates from a study of T cell responses to AZD1222 COVID-19 vaccine. Notes on this clone: The antigen is unknown.

Assay: immunoSEQ multiplex PCR; the TCRdb copy retains only in-frame clones and omits some. The sample holds about 110,000 clones, roughly 92% seen once. Germline loops: CDR1 SGHVS, CDR2 FNYEAQ. The CDR3 has 15 residues. V lost 2 bases, J lost 2 bases, and 4 bases stayed unmatched. Points from the study as a whole: Seropositive AZD1222 recipients at baseline numbered only 5 or 6. Donors in the cohort were predominantly white British and more often female, and clonal diversity was possibly underestimated. After the peak T cell response, and only then, were repertoires sampled. CD4 TCRs covered the whole spike, strongest at regions 160-218 and 743-854.

The TCR originated in an adult who received the AZD1222 COVID-19 vaccine. The rearrangement uses TRBV7-6 and TRBJ1-2, with 8 bases lining up with TRBD1. Sample: peripheral blood, taken 28 days after the second AZD1222 dose. This CDR3 is CASSLRAGGNYGYTF. The CDR3 DNA follows: TGTGCCAGCAGCTTACGGGCAGGGGGCAACTATGGCTACACCTTC.